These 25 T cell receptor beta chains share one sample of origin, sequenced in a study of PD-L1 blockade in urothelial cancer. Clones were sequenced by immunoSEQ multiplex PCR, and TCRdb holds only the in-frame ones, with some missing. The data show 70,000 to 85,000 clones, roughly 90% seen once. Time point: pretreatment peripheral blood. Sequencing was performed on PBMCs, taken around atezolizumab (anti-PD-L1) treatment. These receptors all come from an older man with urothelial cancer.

This CDR3 is CASSYQGVSSYEQYF. The DNA for the CDR3 is TGTGCCAGCAGTTACCAGGGGGTGAGCTCCTACGAGCAGTACTTC. J is TRBJ2-7 and V is TRBV5-4, with TRBD1 matching over 7 bases. Germline V gene data show CDR1 as SGHNT and CDR2 as YYREEE (reference sequence). This CDR3 has 15 residues. J was trimmed by 0 bases and V by 5 bases; bases with no gene match: 8.

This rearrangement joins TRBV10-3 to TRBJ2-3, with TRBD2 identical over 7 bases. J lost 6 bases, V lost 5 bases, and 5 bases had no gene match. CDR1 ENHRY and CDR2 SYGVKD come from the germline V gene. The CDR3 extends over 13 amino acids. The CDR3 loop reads CAISPGGLDTQYF. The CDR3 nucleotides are TGTGCCATCAGTCCGGGAGGTTTGGATACGCAGTATTTT.

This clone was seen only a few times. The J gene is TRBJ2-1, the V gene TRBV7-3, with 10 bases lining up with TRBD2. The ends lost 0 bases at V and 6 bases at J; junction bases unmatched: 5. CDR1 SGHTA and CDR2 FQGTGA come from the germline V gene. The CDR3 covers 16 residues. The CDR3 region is CASSLTNQREGNEQFF. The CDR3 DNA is TGTGCCAGCAGCTTAACGAACCAGCGGGAGGGCAATGAGCAGTTCTTC. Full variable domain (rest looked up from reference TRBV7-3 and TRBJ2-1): GAGVSQTPSNKVTEKGKYVELRCDPISGHTALYWYRQSLGQGPEFLIYFQGTGAADDSGLPNDRFFAVRPEGSVSTLKIQRTERGDSAVYLCASSLTNQREGNEQFFGPGTRLTVL.

The DNA for the CDR3 is TGTGCCATTAGCGGGAGGGCCGGTGATACGCAGTATTTT. Protein sequence: CAISGRAGDTQYF. V is TRBV19 and J is TRBJ2-3; 11 nucleotides agree with TRBD2. This CDR3 has 13 residues. After removal of 10 bases from V and 6 bases from J, the junction contained 6 bases not matched to a gene. Germline V gene data show CDR1 as LNHDA and CDR2 as SQIVND (reference sequence).

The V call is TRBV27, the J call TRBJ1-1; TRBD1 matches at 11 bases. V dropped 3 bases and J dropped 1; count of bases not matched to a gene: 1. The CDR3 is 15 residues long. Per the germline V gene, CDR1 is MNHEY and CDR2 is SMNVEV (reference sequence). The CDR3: CASSFGTGGNTEAFF. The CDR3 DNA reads TGTGCCAGCAGTTTTGGGACAGGGGGGAACACTGAAGCTTTCTTT.

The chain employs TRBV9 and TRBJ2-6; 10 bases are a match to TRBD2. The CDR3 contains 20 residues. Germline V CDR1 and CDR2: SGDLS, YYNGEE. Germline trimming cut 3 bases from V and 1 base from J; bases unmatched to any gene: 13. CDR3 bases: TGTGCCAGCAGCGGAAGAACGAAGACTAGCGGGTTATCTGGGGCCAACGTCCTGACTTTC. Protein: CASSGRTKTSGLSGANVLTF. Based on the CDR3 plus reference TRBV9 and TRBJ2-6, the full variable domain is DSGVTQTPKHLITATGQRVTLRCSPRSGDLSVYWYQQSLDQGLQFLIQYYNGEERAKGNILERFSAQQFPDLHSELNLSSLELGDSALYFCASSGRTKTSGLSGANVLTFGAGSRLTVL.

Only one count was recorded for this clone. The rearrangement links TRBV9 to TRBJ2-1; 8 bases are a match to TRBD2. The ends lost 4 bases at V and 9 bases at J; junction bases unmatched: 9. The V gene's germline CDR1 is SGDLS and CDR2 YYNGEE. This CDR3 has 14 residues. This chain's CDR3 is CASSRAGVGFEQFF. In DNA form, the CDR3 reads TGTGCCAGCAGCAGAGCGGGAGTTGGCTTTGAGCAGTTCTTC.

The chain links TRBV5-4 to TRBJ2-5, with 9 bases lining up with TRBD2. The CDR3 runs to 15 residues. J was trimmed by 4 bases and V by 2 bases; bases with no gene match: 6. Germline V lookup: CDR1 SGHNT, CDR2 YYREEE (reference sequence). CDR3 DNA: TGTGCCAGCAGCTTTGGCGGGAGGGGGGGAGAGACCCAGTACTTC. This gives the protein CASSFGGRGGETQYF. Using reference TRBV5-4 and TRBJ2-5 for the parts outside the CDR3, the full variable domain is ETGVTQSPTHLIKTRGQQVTLRCSSQSGHNTVSWYQQALGQGPQFIFQYYREEENGRGNFPPRFSGLQFPNYSSELNVNALELDDSALYLCASSFGGRGGETQYFGPGTRLLVL.

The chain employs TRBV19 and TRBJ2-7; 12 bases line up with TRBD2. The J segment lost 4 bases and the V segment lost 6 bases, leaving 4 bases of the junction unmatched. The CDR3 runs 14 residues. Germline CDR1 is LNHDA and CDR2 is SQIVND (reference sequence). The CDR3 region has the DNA TGTGCCAGTAGACCCGGGACTAGCGGGTACGAGCAGTACTTC. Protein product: CASRPGTSGYEQYF. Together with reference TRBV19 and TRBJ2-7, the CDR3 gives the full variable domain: DGGITQSPKYLFRKEGQNVTLSCEQNLNHDAMYWYRQDPGQGLRLIYYSQIVNDFQKGDIAEGYSVSREKKESFPLTVTSAQKNPTAFYLCASRPGTSGYEQYFGPGTRLTVT.

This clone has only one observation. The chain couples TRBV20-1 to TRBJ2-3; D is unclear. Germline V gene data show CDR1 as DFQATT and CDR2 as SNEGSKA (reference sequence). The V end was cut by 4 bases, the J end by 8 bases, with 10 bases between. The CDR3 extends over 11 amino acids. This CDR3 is CSATLSGTQYF. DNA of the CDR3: TGCAGTGCTACCCTCTCGGGTACGCAGTATTTT.

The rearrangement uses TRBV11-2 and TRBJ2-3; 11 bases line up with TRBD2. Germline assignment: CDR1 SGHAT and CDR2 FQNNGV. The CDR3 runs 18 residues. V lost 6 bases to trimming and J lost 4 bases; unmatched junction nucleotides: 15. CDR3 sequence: CASSFLNETSGKSDTQYF. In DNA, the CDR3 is TGTGCCAGCAGTTTCCTTAACGAGACTAGCGGGAAGTCAGATACGCAGTATTTT.

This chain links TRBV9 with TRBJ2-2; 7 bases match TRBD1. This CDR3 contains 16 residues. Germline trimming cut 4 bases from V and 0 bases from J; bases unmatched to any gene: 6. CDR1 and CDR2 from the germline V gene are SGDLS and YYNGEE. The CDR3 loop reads CASSPRTGANTGELFF. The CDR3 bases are TGTGCCAGCAGCCCACGGACAGGTGCGAACACCGGGGAGCTGTTTTTT. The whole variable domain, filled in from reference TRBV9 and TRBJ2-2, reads DSGVTQTPKHLITATGQRVTLRCSPRSGDLSVYWYQQSLDQGLQFLIQYYNGEERAKGNILERFSAQQFPDLHSELNLSSLELGDSALYFCASSPRTGANTGELFFGEGSRLTVL.

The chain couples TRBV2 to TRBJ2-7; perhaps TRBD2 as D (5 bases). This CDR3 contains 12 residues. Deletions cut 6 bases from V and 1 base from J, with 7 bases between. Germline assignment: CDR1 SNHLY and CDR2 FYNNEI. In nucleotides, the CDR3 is TGTGCCAGCAGGGGAGCATCCTACGAGCAGTACTTC. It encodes CASRGASYEQYF. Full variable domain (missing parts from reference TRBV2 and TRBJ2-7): EPEVTQTPSHQVTQMGQEVILRCVPISNHLYFYWYRQILGQKVEFLVSFYNNEISEKSEIFDDQFSVERPDGSNFTLKIRSTKLEDSAMYFCASRGASYEQYFGPGTRLTVT.

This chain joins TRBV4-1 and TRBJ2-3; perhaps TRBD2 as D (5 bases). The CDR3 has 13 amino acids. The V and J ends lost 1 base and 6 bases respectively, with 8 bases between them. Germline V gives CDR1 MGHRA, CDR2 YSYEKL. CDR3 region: CASSQGPGDTQYF. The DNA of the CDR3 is TGCGCCAGCAGCCAAGGCCCGGGGGATACGCAGTATTTT.

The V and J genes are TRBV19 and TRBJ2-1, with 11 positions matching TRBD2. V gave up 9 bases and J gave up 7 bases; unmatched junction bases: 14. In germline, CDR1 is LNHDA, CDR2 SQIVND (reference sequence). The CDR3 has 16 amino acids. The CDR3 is CASNILAGGPGNEQFF. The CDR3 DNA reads TGTGCCAGCAACATCTTAGCGGGAGGGCCTGGGAATGAGCAGTTCTTC.

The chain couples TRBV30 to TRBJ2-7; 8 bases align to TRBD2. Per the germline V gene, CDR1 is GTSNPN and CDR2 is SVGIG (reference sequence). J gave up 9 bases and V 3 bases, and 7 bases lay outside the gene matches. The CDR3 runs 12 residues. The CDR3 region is CAWSEGLAAQYF. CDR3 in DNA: TGTGCCTGGAGCGAAGGACTAGCAGCGCAGTACTTC.

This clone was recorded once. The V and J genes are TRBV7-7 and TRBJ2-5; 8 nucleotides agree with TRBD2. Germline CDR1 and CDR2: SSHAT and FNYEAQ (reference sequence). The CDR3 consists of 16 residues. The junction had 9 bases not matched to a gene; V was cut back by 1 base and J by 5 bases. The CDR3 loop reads CASSLGVAGIRETQYF. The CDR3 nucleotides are TGTGCCAGCAGCTTAGGGGTAGCGGGAATAAGGGAGACCCAGTACTTC.

DNA for the CDR3: TGTGCCAGCAGCGTAACTAGCGGGAGAACCGGGGAGCTGTTTTTT. Amino acids: CASSVTSGRTGELFF. The gene calls are TRBV9 and TRBJ2-2, with 11 bases lining up with TRBD2. Germline V gene data show CDR1 as SGDLS and CDR2 as YYNGEE. V was clipped by 1 base and J by 5 bases; unmatched bases: 1. This CDR3 is 15 amino acids long.

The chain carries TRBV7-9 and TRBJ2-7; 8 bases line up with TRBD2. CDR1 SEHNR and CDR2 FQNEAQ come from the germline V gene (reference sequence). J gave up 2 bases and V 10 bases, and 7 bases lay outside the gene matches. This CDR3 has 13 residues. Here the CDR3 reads CATSGTRAYEQYF. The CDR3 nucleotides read TGTGCCACCTCCGGGACTAGAGCCTACGAGCAGTACTTC.

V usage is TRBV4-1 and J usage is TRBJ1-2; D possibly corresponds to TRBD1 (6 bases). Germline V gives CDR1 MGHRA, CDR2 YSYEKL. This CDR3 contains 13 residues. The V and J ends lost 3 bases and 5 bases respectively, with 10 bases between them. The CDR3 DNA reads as TGCGCCAGCAGCCATGGGCAGGGGTATGGCTACACCTTC. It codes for CASSHGQGYGYTF.

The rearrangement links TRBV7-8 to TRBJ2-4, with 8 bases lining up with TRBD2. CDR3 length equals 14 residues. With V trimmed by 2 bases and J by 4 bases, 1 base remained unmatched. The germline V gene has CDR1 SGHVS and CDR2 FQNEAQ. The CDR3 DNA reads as TGTGCCAGCAGCTTAACTAGCGGTAAAAACATTCAGTACTTC. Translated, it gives CASSLTSGKNIQYF.

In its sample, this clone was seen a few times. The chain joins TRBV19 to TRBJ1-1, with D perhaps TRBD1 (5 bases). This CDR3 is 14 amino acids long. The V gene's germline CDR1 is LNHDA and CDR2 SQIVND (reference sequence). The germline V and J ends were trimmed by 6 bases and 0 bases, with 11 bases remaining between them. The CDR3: CASSRRALNTEAFF. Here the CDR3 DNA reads TGTGCCAGTAGCCGCAGGGCCTTGAACACTGAAGCTTTCTTT.

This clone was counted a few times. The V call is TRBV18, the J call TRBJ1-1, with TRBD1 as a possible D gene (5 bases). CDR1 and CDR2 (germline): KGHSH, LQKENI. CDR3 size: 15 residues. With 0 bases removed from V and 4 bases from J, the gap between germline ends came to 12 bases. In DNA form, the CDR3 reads TGTGCCAGCTCACCACCGAAGGGAGGGGTCACTGAAGCTTTCTTT. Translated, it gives CASSPPKGGVTEAFF.

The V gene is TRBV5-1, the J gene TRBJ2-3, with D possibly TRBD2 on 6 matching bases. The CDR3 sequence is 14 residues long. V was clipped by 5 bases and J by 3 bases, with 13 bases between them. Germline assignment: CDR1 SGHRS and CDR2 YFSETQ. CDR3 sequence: CASRGAGRTDTQYF. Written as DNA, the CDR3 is TGCGCCAGCAGAGGGGCGGGAAGAACAGATACGCAGTATTTT.

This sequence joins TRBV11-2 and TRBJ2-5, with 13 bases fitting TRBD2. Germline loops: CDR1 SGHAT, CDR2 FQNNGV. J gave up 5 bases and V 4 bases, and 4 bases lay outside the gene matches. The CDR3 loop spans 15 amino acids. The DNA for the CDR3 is TGTGCCAGCAGCTCTGGGACTAGCGGGAAGGAGACCCAGTACTTC. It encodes CASSSGTSGKETQYF.